The clone carrying this T cell receptor (beta chain) was counted at least ten times. The antigen remains undetermined. This record comes from a study of T-cell memory formation after mild COVID-19. Study-level background: The study found TCR clusters largely donor specific. Broader study findings: Chiefly within CM and EM were the contracting CD4+ clones; CD8+ ones were within EMRA.

V shed 1 base and J shed 8 bases, with 2 bases lying between them. Germline V gives CDR1 SEHNR, CDR2 FQNEAQ (reference sequence). The CDR3 totals 10 residues. Researchers used 5'RACE with constant-segment primers to make TCR alpha and TCR beta cDNA libraries that carry sample barcodes and UMIs. Via MiXCR, TCRdb re-called the 5' RACE reads, giving one row per CDR3 protein. The sample consists of more than 350,000 distinct CDR3 sequences, roughly 15% of them appearing once. The origin of this receptor is a man younger than 35 who had mild COVID-19 (a few samples of this study predate the infection). Cell type and time point are not known. Sequenced sample: PBMCs or a T cell subset sorted from them (not recorded which). The rearrangement links TRBV7-9 to TRBJ1-2; D gene unclear. CDR3 sequence: CASSLDGYTF. In DNA, the CDR3 is TGTGCCAGCAGCTTAGACGGCTACACCTTC.